The entry that follows covers one T cell receptor beta chain sequence. Its antigen is still unknown. These data originate in a study of T cell responses to AZD1222 COVID-19 vaccine. Study results and caveats: Vaccine-associated CD4 TCRs spanned spike, dominant at 160-218 and 743-854. Mostly white British, mostly female donors; authors suggested clonal diversity may be underestimated.

Clones were sequenced by immunoSEQ multiplex PCR, and TCRdb holds only the in-frame ones, with some missing. The sample lists some 140,000 clones; roughly 91% were seen once. The specimen was peripheral blood, collected 28 days after the second AZD1222 dose. This TCR was sampled from an adult who received the AZD1222 COVID-19 vaccine.

The CDR3 nucleotides are TGCGCCAGCAGCTCCGGGTACGCAGGGTATGAGACCCAGTACTTC. This translates into CASSSGYAGYETQYF. The chain is built from TRBV5-1 and TRBJ2-5, with D perhaps TRBD1 (5 bases). The germline V gene has CDR1 SGHRS and CDR2 YFSETQ. The V and J ends lost 3 bases and 5 bases respectively, with 17 bases between them. This CDR3 contains 15 residues.